Sequencing of this T cell receptor (beta chain) was carried out in a study of OX40 agonist ivuxolimab in advanced cancers. Method: immunoSEQ multiplex PCR; TCRdb's copy keeps in-frame clones and lacks some. The sample yields 55,000 to 90,000 clones, 80% to 90% seen once. The sequence came from an adult with an advanced solid tumor such as melanoma, head and neck, liver or kidney cancer. The sequences come from CD4+ or CD8+ T cells sorted from blood, collected in a trial of the OX40 agonist ivuxolimab.

The CDR3 here is CASRRTGGTGELFF. CDR3 nucleotide sequence: TGTGCCAGCAGGAGGACAGGGGGGACCGGGGAGCTGTTTTTT. The genes are TRBV28 and TRBJ2-2; 10 bases line up with TRBD1. Germline-derived CDR1 and CDR2 are MDHEN and SYDVKM. The CDR3 is made up of 14 amino acids. The V and J ends lost 6 bases and 5 bases, in that order; junction bases with no gene match: 3. The whole variable domain, remainder taken from reference TRBV28 and TRBJ2-2, is DVKVTQSSRYLVKRTGEKVFLECVQDMDHENMFWYRQDPGLGLRLIYFSYDVKMKEKGDIPEGYSVSREKKERFSLILESASTNQTSMYLCASRRTGGTGELFFGEGSRLTVL.